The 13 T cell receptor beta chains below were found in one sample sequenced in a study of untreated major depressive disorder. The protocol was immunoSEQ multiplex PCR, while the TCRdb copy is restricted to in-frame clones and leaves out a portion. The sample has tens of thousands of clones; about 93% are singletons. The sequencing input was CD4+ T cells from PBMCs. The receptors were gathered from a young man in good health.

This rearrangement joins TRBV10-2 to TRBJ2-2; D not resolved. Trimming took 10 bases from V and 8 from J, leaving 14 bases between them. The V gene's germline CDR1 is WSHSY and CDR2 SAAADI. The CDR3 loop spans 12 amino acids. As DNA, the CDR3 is TGCGCCACCTCTAACACCCGGGGGGAGCTGTTTTTT. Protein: CATSNTRGELFF.

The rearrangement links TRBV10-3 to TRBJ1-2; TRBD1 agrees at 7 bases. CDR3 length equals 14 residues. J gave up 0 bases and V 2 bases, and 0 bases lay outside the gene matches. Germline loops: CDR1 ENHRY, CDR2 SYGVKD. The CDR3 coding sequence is TGTGCCATCAGTGAGGGGACAGCTAACTATGGCTACACCTTC. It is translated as CAISEGTANYGYTF.

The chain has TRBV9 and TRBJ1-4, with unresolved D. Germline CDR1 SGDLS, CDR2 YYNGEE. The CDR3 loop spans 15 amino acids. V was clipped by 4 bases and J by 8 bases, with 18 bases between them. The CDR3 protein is CASSPIDGVGEKLFF. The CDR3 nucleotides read TGTGCCAGCAGCCCTATTGACGGCGTGGGGGAAAAACTGTTTTTT. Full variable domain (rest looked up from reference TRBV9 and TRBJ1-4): DSGVTQTPKHLITATGQRVTLRCSPRSGDLSVYWYQQSLDQGLQFLIQYYNGEERAKGNILERFSAQQFPDLHSELNLSSLELGDSALYFCASSPIDGVGEKLFFGSGTQLSVL.

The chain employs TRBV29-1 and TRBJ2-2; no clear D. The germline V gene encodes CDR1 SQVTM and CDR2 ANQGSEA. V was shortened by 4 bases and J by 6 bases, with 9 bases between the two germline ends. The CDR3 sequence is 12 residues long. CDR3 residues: CSVGFMAGELFF. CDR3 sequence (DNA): TGCAGCGTTGGGTTTATGGCCGGGGAGCTGTTTTTT.

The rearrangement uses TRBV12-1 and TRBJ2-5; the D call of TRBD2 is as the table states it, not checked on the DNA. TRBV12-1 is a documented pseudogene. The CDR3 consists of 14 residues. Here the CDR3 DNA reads TGTGCCAGCAGCTTTGGGAACTGCAAGAGGCCCCAGTACTTC. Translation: CASSFGNCKRPQYF.

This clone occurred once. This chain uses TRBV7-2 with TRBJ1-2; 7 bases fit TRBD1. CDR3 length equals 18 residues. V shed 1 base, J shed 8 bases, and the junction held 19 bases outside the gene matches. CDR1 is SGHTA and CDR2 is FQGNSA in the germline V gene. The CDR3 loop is CASSLDLRGFSGRSGYTF. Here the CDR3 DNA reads TGTGCCAGCAGCTTAGATCTCAGGGGGTTTAGCGGGCGGTCGGGCTACACCTTC.

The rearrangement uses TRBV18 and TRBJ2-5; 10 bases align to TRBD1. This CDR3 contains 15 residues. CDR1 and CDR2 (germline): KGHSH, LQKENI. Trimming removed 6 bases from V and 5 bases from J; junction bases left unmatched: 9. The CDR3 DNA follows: TGTGCCAGCTCGACGCCGGGACAGGGGCGGGAGACCCAGTACTTC. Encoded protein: CASSTPGQGRETQYF.

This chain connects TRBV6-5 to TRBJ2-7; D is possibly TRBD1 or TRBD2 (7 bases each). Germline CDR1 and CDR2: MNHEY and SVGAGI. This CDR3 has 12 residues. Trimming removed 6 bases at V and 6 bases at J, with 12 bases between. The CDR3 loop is CASRAGTVEQYF. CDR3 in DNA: TGTGCCAGCAGAGCGGGGACAGTCGAGCAGTACTTC.

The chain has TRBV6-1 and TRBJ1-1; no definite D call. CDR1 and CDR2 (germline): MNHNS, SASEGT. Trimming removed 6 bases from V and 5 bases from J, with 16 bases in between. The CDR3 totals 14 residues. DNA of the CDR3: TGTGCCAGCAGCTGGGATTACAGAGGGACTGAAGCTTTCTTT. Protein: CASSWDYRGTEAFF.

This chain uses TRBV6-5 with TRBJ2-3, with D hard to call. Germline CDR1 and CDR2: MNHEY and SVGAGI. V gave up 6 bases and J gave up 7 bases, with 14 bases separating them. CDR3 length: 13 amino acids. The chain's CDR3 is CASSPVSTYTQYF. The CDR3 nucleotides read TGTGCCAGCAGCCCGGTATCCACCTATACGCAGTATTTT.

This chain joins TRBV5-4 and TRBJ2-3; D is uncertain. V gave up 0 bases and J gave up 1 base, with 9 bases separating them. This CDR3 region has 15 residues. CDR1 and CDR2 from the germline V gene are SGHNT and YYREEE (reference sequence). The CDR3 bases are TGTGCCAGCAGCTTGGGGATAGCCCGCACAGATACGCAGTATTTT. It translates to CASSLGIARTDTQYF.

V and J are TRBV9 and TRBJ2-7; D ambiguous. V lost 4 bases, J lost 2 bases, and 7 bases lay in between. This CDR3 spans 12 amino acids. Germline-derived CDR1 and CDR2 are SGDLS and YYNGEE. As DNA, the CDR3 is TGTGCCAGCAGCAGTACCCCCTACGAGCAGTACTTC. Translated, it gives CASSSTPYEQYF.

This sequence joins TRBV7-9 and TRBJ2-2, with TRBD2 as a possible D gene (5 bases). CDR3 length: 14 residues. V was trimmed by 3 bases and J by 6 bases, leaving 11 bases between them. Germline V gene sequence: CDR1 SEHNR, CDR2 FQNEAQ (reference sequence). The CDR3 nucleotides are TGTGCCAGCAGCTTCATCGGAGGACCCGGGGAGCTGTTTTTT. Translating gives CASSFIGGPGELFF.